The next 9 T cell receptor beta chains were all read from a single sample in a study of OX40 agonist ivuxolimab in advanced cancers. Profiling relied on immunoSEQ multiplex PCR, and the TCRdb table lists in-frame clones only, not all of them. The sample includes 150,000 to 170,000 clones, 85% to 95% of them seen just once. Material: CD4+ or CD8+ T cells sorted from blood, obtained in a trial of the OX40 agonist ivuxolimab. These receptor sequences come from an adult with an advanced solid tumor such as melanoma, head and neck, liver or kidney cancer.

This clone has a single count. This chain joins TRBV6-5 and TRBJ2-7; a possible D gene is TRBD2 (5 bases). Germline CDR1 and CDR2: MNHEY and SVGAGI. V lost 2 bases and J 0 bases, leaving 8 bases between the germline ends. The CDR3 contains 14 residues. The CDR3 region is CASSYPGNSYEQYF. In DNA, the CDR3 is TGTGCCAGCAGTTACCCGGGGAACTCCTACGAGCAGTACTTC.

As concerns this clone: The same CDR3 is also encoded by other DNA sequences in this sample. The rearrangement joins TRBV18 to TRBJ1-5; D ambiguous. This CDR3 contains 13 residues. The V gene's germline CDR1 is KGHSH and CDR2 LQKENI. The V end lost 3 bases, the J end lost 0 bases, and 3 bases lay between the germline ends. The CDR3 loop reads CASSPGSNQPQHF. The CDR3 DNA reads as TGTGCCAGCTCACCTGGTAGCAATCAGCCCCAGCATTTT. Using reference TRBV18 and TRBJ1-5 for the parts outside the CDR3, the full variable domain is NAGVMQNPRHLVRRRGQEARLRCSPMKGHSHVYWYRQLPEEGLKFMVYLQKENIIDESGMPKERFSAEFPKEGPSILRIQQVVRGDSAAYFCASSPGSNQPQHFGDGTRLSIL.

This rearrangement joins TRBV28 to TRBJ1-2; a weak D match, TRBD1 (5 bases). Germline V gene sequence: CDR1 MDHEN, CDR2 SYDVKM. Trimming took off 5 bases at V and 5 bases at J, with 15 bases between the two ends. The CDR3 sequence is 14 residues long. This chain's CDR3 is CASSLGAGYYGYTF. CDR3 nucleotide sequence: TGTGCCAGCAGTCTCGGGGCAGGGTATTATGGCTACACCTTC.

The rearrangement uses TRBV5-1 and TRBJ2-7, with 8 bases identical to TRBD2. The CDR3 has 17 amino acids. V was clipped by 0 bases and J by 0 bases; unmatched bases: 8. Germline CDR1 is SGHRS and CDR2 is YFSETQ. The CDR3 here is CASSLAGVAGRSYEQYF. The CDR3 nucleotides are TGCGCCAGCAGCTTGGCCGGGGTAGCGGGACGCTCCTACGAGCAGTACTTC.

This chain joins TRBV5-6 and TRBJ2-7; TRBD1 or TRBD2 may be the D gene (5 bases each). The length of the CDR3 is 13 residues. With 4 bases removed from V and 5 bases from J, the gap between germline ends came to 13 bases. The germline gives CDR1 SGHDT, CDR2 YYEEEE. For the CDR3, the DNA is TGTGCCAGCAGCCTGAGAGGGGCGGACGAGCAGTACTTC. This gives the protein CASSLRGADEQYF. Together with reference TRBV5-6 and TRBJ2-7, the CDR3 gives the full variable domain: DAGVTQSPTHLIKTRGQQVTLRCSPKSGHDTVSWYQQALGQGPQFIFQYYEEEERQRGNFPDRFSGHQFPNYSSELNVNALLLGDSALYLCASSLRGADEQYFGPGTRLTVT.

This chain connects TRBV7-9 to TRBJ2-7; the match to TRBD2 covers 7 bases. Germline V gene sequence: CDR1 SEHNR, CDR2 FQNEAQ (reference sequence). Trimming took 1 base from V and 7 from J; bases not matched to a gene: 13. This CDR3 region has 16 residues. The CDR3 bases are TGTGCCAGCAGCTTAGTCTTGTCTAGCGGAGGCTTGGAGCAGTACTTC. This sequence encodes CASSLVLSSGGLEQYF.

The chain employs TRBV10-2 and TRBJ1-2; 8 bases are shared with TRBD1. The CDR3 is 18 residues long. The germline V gene encodes CDR1 WSHSY and CDR2 SAAADI. Unmatched junction bases numbered 14, after V lost 3 bases and J lost 2 bases. This chain's CDR3 is CASSESPDRTGINYGYTF. The CDR3 DNA reads as TGCGCCAGCAGTGAATCACCCGACCGGACAGGGATAAACTATGGCTACACCTTC.

The chain uses TRBV7-6 and TRBJ1-5, with TRBD1 as a possible D gene (6 bases). The CDR3 contains 16 residues. CDR1 and CDR2 from the germline V gene are SGHVS and FNYEAQ. V shed 3 bases and J shed 3 bases, with 15 bases lying between them. CDR3 coding DNA: TGTGCCAGCAGCTTCGTGCAGGGGAGGGACAATCAGCCCCAGCATTTT. Amino acids: CASSFVQGRDNQPQHF.

This clone was seen a single time. The V call is TRBV9, the J call TRBJ1-2; 10 nucleotides agree with TRBD1. V shed 0 bases, J shed 8 bases, and the junction held 4 bases outside the gene matches. In germline, CDR1 is SGDLS, CDR2 YYNGEE. The CDR3 runs 14 residues. The CDR3 coding sequence is TGTGCCAGCAGCGTAGAAGAGACAGGGGGCGGCTACACCTTC. This codes for CASSVEETGGGYTF. The full variable domain, its missing parts supplied by reference TRBV9 and TRBJ1-2, is DSGVTQTPKHLITATGQRVTLRCSPRSGDLSVYWYQQSLDQGLQFLIQYYNGEERAKGNILERFSAQQFPDLHSELNLSSLELGDSALYFCASSVEETGGGYTFGSGTRLTVV.